These T cell receptor beta chains were read from a single sample in a study of regulatory T cells in long-lasting Graves disease. TCRdb re-called the multiplex PCR reads with MiXCR, one entry per CDR3 protein. The table includes roughly 400,000 distinct CDR3 sequences, under 25% detected once. The starting material was peripheral blood mononuclear cells (PBMCs), obtained when the disease was refractory, from a patient treated with antithyroid drugs. The receptors here all came from a female donor with Graves disease. Both conserved end residues are part of each CDR3. The D gene is left open where the match is weak. Clone size is not always given. Where it is, it says once, few, many or a class for expanded clones.

>TRBJ2-5|many|TRBD1|TRBV2
CASTVDRGTQETQYF
TGTGCCAGCACCGTGGACAGGGGCACCCAAGAGACCCAGTACTTC
>TRBJ1-6|few|TRBD1|TRBV19
CASSNTGDSPLHF
TGTGCCAGTAGTAACACAGGGGATTCACCCCTCCACTTT
>TRBJ2-7|few|.|TRBV3-1
CASSQAGAEHYEQYF
TGTGCCAGCAGCCAGGCGGGGGCCGAGCACTACGAGCAGTACTTC
>TRBJ2-7|many|TRBD2|TRBV7-2
CASSLAGRTSGRRGYEQYF
TGTGCCAGCAGCTTAGCGGGGCGGACTAGCGGACGGAGAGGCTACGAGCAGTACTTC
>TRBJ2-7|.|TRBD2|TRBV29-1
CSAAGTATSGTPYEQYF
TGCAGCGCAGCCGGGACAGCGACTAGCGGGACCCCCTACGAGCAGTACTTC
>TRBJ1-1|.|.|TRBV28
CASSPDKFYMNTEAFF
TGTGCCAGCAGTCCGGACAAATTTTACATGAACACTGAAGCTTTCTTT
>TRBJ1-1|few|.|TRBV7-2
CASSARTGTNTEAFF
TGTGCCAGCAGCGCACGAACAGGGACAAACACTGAAGCTTTCTTT
>TRBJ2-7|few|.|TRBV5-6
CASSPGAGQSYEQYF
TGTGCCAGCAGCCCCGGGGCAGGGCAATCCTACGAGCAGTACTTC
>TRBJ2-7|many|.|TRBV28
CASSLQGGLAEQYF
TGTGCCAGCAGTTTACAGGGGGGGTTGGCCGAGCAGTACTTC
>TRBJ2-5|many|.|TRBV2
CASVGGPLGETQYF
TGTGCCAGCGTGGGGGGGCCGCTGGGAGAGACCCAGTACTTC
>TRBJ1-6|.|TRBD1|TRBV4-1
CASSQGQGSSPLHF
TGCGCCAGCAGCCAGGGACAGGGATCCTCACCCCTCCACTTT
>TRBJ2-7|few|TRBD1|TRBV19
CASSIAHDRVHEQYF
TGTGCCAGTAGTATAGCCCACGACAGGGTCCACGAGCAGTACTTC
>TRBJ1-3|.|.|TRBV6-9
CASSYLRTASGNTIYF
TGTGCCAGCAGTTACCTTAGGACAGCCTCTGGAAACACCATATATTTT
>TRBJ1-1|.|.|TRBV18
CASSLRQDMNTEAFF
TGTGCCAGCTCGCTGAGACAGGACATGAACACTGAAGCTTTCTTT
>TRBJ2-5|.|TRBD1|TRBV4-1
CASSQARGQGLQETQYF
TGCGCCAGCAGCCAAGCCCGAGGACAGGGCCTCCAAGAGACCCAGTACTTC
>TRBJ2-2|.|.|TRBV27
CATWGAGGPGELFF
TGTGCCACATGGGGGGCAGGGGGTCCCGGGGAGCTGTTTTTT
>TRBJ2-7|many|TRBD1|TRBV6-1
CATKTGTGFEQYF
TGTGCCACCAAAACCGGGACAGGGTTCGAGCAGTACTTC
>TRBJ2-4|many|.|TRBV28
CASSLSFRSGKNIQYF
TGTGCCAGCAGTTTATCCTTCCGGAGCGGGAAAAACATTCAGTACTTC
>TRBJ1-1|.|.|TRBV6-1
CASTLGLVRRDTEAFF
TGTGCCAGCACCCTCGGACTCGTAAGGAGGGACACTGAAGCTTTCTTT
>TRBJ2-2|many|.|TRBV12-3/TRBV12-4
CASDLGVHTGELFF
TGTGCCAGCGACCTTGGGGTTCACACCGGGGAGCTGTTTTTT
>TRBJ1-6|.|TRBD1|TRBV28
CASSLPGTGEYSPLHF
TGTGCCAGCAGTTTACCCGGGACAGGGGAATATTCACCCCTCCACTTT
>TRBJ2-6|.|.|TRBV28
CASSHSGGANVLTF
TGTGCCAGCAGTCATAGCGGTGGGGCCAACGTCCTGACTTTC
>TRBJ2-5|many|.|TRBV7-3
CASSVDGQETQYF
TGTGCCAGCAGCGTGGACGGCCAAGAGACCCAGTACTTC
>TRBJ2-5|few|TRBD2|TRBV4-1
CASSHAGTSLETQYF
TGCGCCAGCAGCCACGCGGGGACTAGCTTGGAGACCCAGTACTTC
>TRBJ2-1|.|TRBD1|TRBV20-1
CSARGQDEVWGNEQFF
TGCAGTGCTAGGGGACAGGATGAGGTCTGGGGTAATGAGCAGTTCTTC
>TRBJ2-2|few|TRBD1|TRBV2
CAGKDRVNTGELFF
TGTGCCGGTAAGGACAGGGTGAACACCGGGGAGCTGTTTTTT
>TRBJ1-2|many|.|TRBV28
CASSLRAYYGYTF
TGTGCCAGCAGCCTACGGGCTTACTATGGCTACACCTTC
>TRBJ2-5|many|TRBD2|TRBV7-2
CASSPAGLAGGRTQYF
TGTGCCAGCAGCCCAGCCGGACTAGCTGGAGGAAGAACCCAGTACTTC
>TRBJ2-7|few|TRBD2|TRBV28
CASSPAGGDYEQYF
TGTGCCAGCAGCCCCGCCGGGGGGGACTACGAGCAGTACTTC
>TRBJ1-1|many|.|TRBV12-3/TRBV12-4
CASSLGDTSNEAFF
TGTGCCAGCAGTTTAGGGGATACCTCAAATGAAGCTTTCTTT